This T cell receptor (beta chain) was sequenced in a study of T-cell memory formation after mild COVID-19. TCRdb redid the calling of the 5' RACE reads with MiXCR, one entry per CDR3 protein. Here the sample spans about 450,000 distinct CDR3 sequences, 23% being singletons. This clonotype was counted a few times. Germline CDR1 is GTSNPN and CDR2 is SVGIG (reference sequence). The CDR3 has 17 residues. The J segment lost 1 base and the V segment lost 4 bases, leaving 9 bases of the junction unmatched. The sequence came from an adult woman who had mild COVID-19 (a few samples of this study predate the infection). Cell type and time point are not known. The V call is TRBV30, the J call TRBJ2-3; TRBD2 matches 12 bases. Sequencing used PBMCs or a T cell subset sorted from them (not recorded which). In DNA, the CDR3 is TGTGCCTGGATGTGGCTAGCGGGGGGGACCGGCACAGATACGCAGTATTTT. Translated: CAWMWLAGGTGTDTQYF.